This T cell receptor beta chain originates from a study of monozygotic twins with inflammatory bowel disease. Study-wide results and caveats: Fewer shared clonotypes with others were found in IBD patients than in healthy twins, especially with disease activity. Healthy co-twins showed greater TCRbeta diversity (inverse Simpson) than IBD patients.

Each donor had 2.5 ml of blood drawn. To note about this clonotype: Its cognate antigen is unknown.

TCR libraries each used 3,500 to 4,000 ng of total RNA. TCRdb derives one entry per CDR3 protein from the 5' RACE reads, leaving out DNA. The table lists around 450,000 distinct CDR3 sequences. The sequenced material came from blood. The sequence was obtained from a human donor with ulcerative colitis or Crohn's disease, or a healthy co-twin of an affected twin (not recorded which).

The CDR3 sequence: CASSFWQSGTDTQYF. The rearrangement joins TRBV12-3 or TRBV12-4 to TRBJ2-3. The CDR3 contains 15 residues.